This TCR beta chain originates from a study of response to subunit inactivated influenza vaccine (dated by TCRdb to between 2018 and 2020). Broadly, across the study: Deep quantitative profiling of the T cell receptor repertoire was used in the study to follow responses to a trivalent subunit inactivated influenza vaccine. Summary of the overall study and its limitations: It was suggested by the authors that each seasonal influenza vaccination may recruit only a limited number of new T cells.

This clonotype was recorded many times. The antigen it recognizes is unknown. No quality values exist for individual bases; no much larger clone is one base distant. The CDR3 measures 13 amino acids from cysteine to phenylalanine. The kept DNA is CDR3 alone, 39 bases in frame from the first base. V and J lose 0 bases and 5 bases, and a span of 10 bases separates them. According to the germline V gene (reference sequence), CDR1 reads DFQATT and CDR2 reads SNEGSKA. Library prep was done by RT-PCR. The sample was run on an Illumina HiSeq 2500. TCRdb itself trimmed the public reads at Q25 with fastp, ran MiXCR and retained productive beta chains. Under each unique CDR3 protein, matching rows form one entry showing the most common genes and DNA. Across this sample there are just over 300,000 distinct CDR3 sequences, with 20% to 25% seen only once. The ten top clones hold roughly a tenth of the sample.

The source was PBMCs from blood, collected less than 22 months after vaccination. The chain is assembled from TRBV20-1 and TRBJ1-2, and possibly TRBD1, on 5 matching bases. The source is a man aged 50 to 69 who received an inactivated influenza vaccine. Donor details come from another sample of the same person, matched by shared clones. CDR3 protein: CSARDLGGYGYTF. In nucleotides, the sequence is TGCAGTGCTAGAGATCTCGGGGGGTATGGCTACACCTTC.